This entry lists 31 T cell receptor beta chains sequenced from one sample in a study of T cell responses to AZD1222 COVID-19 vaccine. Sequenced by immunoSEQ multiplex PCR; TCRdb stores in-frame clones only, minus some. The data contain about 150,000 clones, roughly nine tenths of them singletons. The sample consisted of peripheral blood, taken on day 0 of MenACWY control vaccination. The receptors shown here come from an adult in good health.

The rearrangement uses TRBV7-9 and TRBJ2-1, with D unclear. V was clipped by 8 bases and J by 7 bases, with 6 bases between them. Germline V gives CDR1 SEHNR, CDR2 FQNEAQ (reference sequence). The CDR3 has 10 residues. CDR3 sequence (DNA): TGTGCCAGCGATGGGAATGAGCAGTTCTTC. Encoded protein: CASDGNEQFF.

This clone was recorded only once. The rearrangement uses TRBV12-3 or TRBV12-4 and TRBJ2-7, with unresolved D. The CDR3 has 12 amino acids. Trimming removed 8 bases from V and 5 bases from J, with 13 bases in between. The CDR3 bases are TGTGCCAGCGCTGATGGGGTGGACGAGCAGTACTTC. Its protein is CASADGVDEQYF.

CDR3 bases: TGCGCCAGCAGCTTGGAGGTCAGGGCGAACTATGGCTACACCTTC. Amino acid sequence: CASSLEVRANYGYTF. The chain is built from TRBV5-1 and TRBJ1-2; perhaps TRBD1 as D (5 bases). V shed 0 bases and J shed 2 bases, with 11 bases lying between them. There are 15 residues in the CDR3. In germline, CDR1 is SGHRS, CDR2 YFSETQ.

The genes are TRBV5-1 and TRBJ1-1, with 8 bases fitting TRBD1. CDR3 size: 15 residues. V lost 6 bases, J lost 0 bases, and 7 bases stayed unmatched. CDR1 SGHRS and CDR2 YFSETQ come from the germline V gene. Written as DNA, the CDR3 is TGCGCCAGCAACTTCGGACAGGGACTGAACACTGAAGCTTTCTTT. Protein product: CASNFGQGLNTEAFF.

The chain couples TRBV28 to TRBJ2-1; 13 bases map to TRBD2. Germline loops: CDR1 MDHEN, CDR2 SYDVKM. The J segment lost 3 bases and the V segment lost 7 bases, leaving 9 bases of the junction unmatched. CDR3 length: 17 residues. The CDR3 loop is CASKGTSGKPGYNEQFF. For the CDR3, the DNA is TGTGCCAGCAAAGGGACTAGCGGGAAGCCGGGCTACAATGAGCAGTTCTTC.

The DNA for the CDR3 is TGTGCCAGCAGTTTGGCCCGGAACACTGAAGCTTTCTTT. The encoded protein is CASSLARNTEAFF. The chain couples TRBV27 to TRBJ1-1; D is ambiguous. Trimming stripped 3 bases from V and 1 base from J, with 6 bases between. The CDR3 sequence is 13 residues long. Germline assignment: CDR1 MNHEY and CDR2 SMNVEV (reference sequence).

The gene calls are TRBV10-3 and TRBJ2-7; 9 bases agree with TRBD1. The CDR3 runs 14 residues. Trimming removed 4 bases from V and 4 bases from J; junction bases left unmatched: 5. Germline V gives CDR1 ENHRY, CDR2 SYGVKD. The CDR3 here is CAISGRQGGYEQYF. In DNA form, the CDR3 reads TGTGCCATCAGTGGTCGACAGGGGGGATACGAGCAGTACTTC.

The chain couples TRBV4-3 to TRBJ1-2, with TRBD1 as a possible D gene (5 bases). Trimming cost V 0 bases and J 5 bases, with 7 bases left between them. CDR3 size: 13 residues. The germline V gene encodes CDR1 LGHNA and CDR2 YSLEER. Written as DNA, the CDR3 is TGCGCCAGCAGCCAAGAACAGGCTTATGGCTACACCTTC. It yields the protein CASSQEQAYGYTF.

This clone appeared once. V usage is TRBV5-1 and J usage is TRBJ2-2; D possibly matches TRBD1 or TRBD2 (5 bases each). V was clipped by 1 base and J by 1 base, with 8 bases between them. This CDR3 contains 15 residues. The germline gives CDR1 SGHRS, CDR2 YFSETQ. The CDR3 sequence is CASSLNGGNTGELFF. CDR3 in DNA: TGCGCCAGCAGCTTGAATGGGGGGAACACCGGGGAGCTGTTTTTT. The whole variable domain, filled in from reference TRBV5-1 and TRBJ2-2, reads KAGVTQTPRYLIKTRGQQVTLSCSPISGHRSVSWYQQTPGQGLQFLFEYFSETQRNKGNFPGRFSGRQFSNSRSEMNVSTLELGDSALYLCASSLNGGNTGELFFGEGSRLTVL.

V gene TRBV24-1 combines with J gene TRBJ2-1; D perhaps matches TRBD1 (6 bases). V was pared by 3 bases and J by 5 bases, with 13 bases between. The CDR3 runs to 15 residues. Germline CDR1 KGHDR, CDR2 SFDVKD. DNA for the CDR3: TGTGCCACCAGTGATCCCACCGGGACAAACAATGAGCAGTTCTTC. This codes for CATSDPTGTNNEQFF.

The rearrangement joins TRBV11-2 to TRBJ2-1; the D gene could be TRBD1 or TRBD2 (5 bases each). The CDR3 is 15 residues long. V lost 0 bases, J lost 15 bases, and 21 bases lay in between. Germline values: CDR1 SGHAT, CDR2 FQNNGV. The CDR3 spells CASSLERGGLASRFF. CDR3 DNA: TGTGCCAGCAGCTTAGAAAGGGGTGGGCTAGCTAGTCGGTTCTTC.

The chain is built from TRBV10-3 and TRBJ2-3, with D unresolved. The germline V and J ends were trimmed by 10 bases and 4 bases, with 12 bases remaining between them. CDR3 length equals 12 residues. Germline values: CDR1 ENHRY, CDR2 SYGVKD. DNA for the CDR3: TGTGCCACGCAAGGACGGGCAGATACGCAGTATTTT. Residues: CATQGRADTQYF.

V is TRBV11-3 and J is TRBJ2-1; perhaps TRBD1 as D (6 bases). Germline assignment: CDR1 SGHNT and CDR2 YENEEA. V was pared by 8 bases and J by 4 bases, with 18 bases between. The CDR3 length is 15 residues. The CDR3 here is CASPATGTKYNEQFF. DNA for the CDR3: TGTGCCAGCCCAGCCACCGGGACAAAGTACAATGAGCAGTTCTTC.

V is TRBV19 and J is TRBJ1-5, with D unclear. The CDR3 covers 14 residues. Germline V CDR1 and CDR2: LNHDA, SQIVND (reference sequence). Trimming shortened V by 2 bases and J by 5 bases, and 10 bases separated the two germline ends. The CDR3 DNA reads TGTGCCAGTAGTATAATGGGGAGGGATCAGCCCCAGCATTTT. Translating it yields CASSIMGRDQPQHF.

CDR3 sequence reads: CASTNMDVAQAFF. CDR3 coding DNA: TGTGCCAGCACGAACATGGATGTCGCTCAAGCTTTCTTT. This chain links TRBV12-3 or TRBV12-4 with TRBJ1-1, with D unresolved. Trimming removed 7 bases from V and 9 bases from J, with 18 bases in between. This CDR3 spans 13 amino acids.

The chain recombines TRBV27 with TRBJ1-6; 8 bases agree with TRBD1. Losses at the gene ends were 2 bases for V and 0 bases for J; bases not matched to a gene: 0. In germline, CDR1 is MNHEY, CDR2 SMNVEV (reference sequence). This CDR3 comprises 16 residues. The CDR3 reads CASSLQGASYNSPLHF. DNA of the CDR3: TGTGCCAGCAGTTTACAGGGGGCCTCCTATAATTCACCCCTCCACTTT.

This clone was picked up a small number of times. V and J are TRBV29-1 and TRBJ1-1, with D tentatively TRBD1 (6 bases). The germline V gene has CDR1 SQVTM and CDR2 ANQGSEA. V dropped 4 bases and J dropped 8 bases, with 20 bases sitting between them. The CDR3 is made up of 14 amino acids. CDR3: CSVAGGEESSEAFF. The CDR3 DNA reads TGCAGCGTTGCCGGGGGCGAGGAATCGTCCGAAGCTTTCTTT.

This sequence joins TRBV4-2 and TRBJ2-1, with D possibly TRBD1 on 5 matching bases. From germline, CDR1 is LGHNA and CDR2 YNFKEQ. The germline V and J ends were trimmed by 1 base and 12 bases, with 28 bases remaining between them. CDR3 size: 18 residues. In nucleotides, the CDR3 is TGTGCCAGCAGCCAAGCCTCTACCCAGTCCTGGGTCGCCAGGGTGCAGTTCTTC. This gives the protein CASSQASTQSWVARVQFF.

The V call is TRBV5-1, the J call TRBJ1-3; D remains ambiguous. V gave up 0 bases and J gave up 0 bases, with 10 bases separating them. Germline CDR1 SGHRS, CDR2 YFSETQ. There are 16 residues in the CDR3. The CDR3 DNA follows: TGCGCCAGCAGCTTGGCCGGCAGAGACTCTGGAAACACCATATATTTT. Its protein is CASSLAGRDSGNTIYF.

This chain uses TRBV27 with TRBJ1-2, with 10 bases identical to TRBD1. Per germline, CDR1 MNHEY and CDR2 SMNVEV (reference sequence). This CDR3 contains 15 residues. The V and J ends lost 5 bases and 3 bases, in that order; junction bases with no gene match: 6. CDR3 bases: TGTGCCAGCAGTCTCGGGACAGGGGTCGACTATGGCTACACCTTC. It specifies CASSLGTGVDYGYTF.

The CDR3 is CASSLGRAGGGLTDTQYF. In nucleotides, the CDR3 is TGCGCCAGCAGCTTGGGTCGAGCGGGAGGGGGACTAACAGATACGCAGTATTTT. The genes are TRBV5-1 and TRBJ2-3, with TRBD2 identical over 10 bases. This CDR3 has 18 amino acids. J gave up 3 bases and V 0 bases, and 10 bases lay outside the gene matches. The V gene's germline CDR1 is SGHRS and CDR2 YFSETQ.

This chain joins TRBV4-3 and TRBJ1-3; D not resolved. There are 13 residues in the CDR3. The V end lost 0 bases, the J end lost 4 bases, and 4 bases lay between the germline ends. From germline, CDR1 is LGHNA and CDR2 YSLEER. The CDR3 loop reads CASSQEGGNTIYF. CDR3 DNA: TGCGCCAGCAGCCAAGAAGGAGGAAACACCATATATTTT.

CDR3 in DNA: TGTGCCAGCAGTTCCGGACCGGCCAGGGTGGCTTTCTTT. Translation gives CASSSGPARVAFF. The chain couples TRBV27 to TRBJ1-1; maybe TRBD1 (5 bases). V was cut by 4 bases and J by 11 bases, with 17 bases left in between. The germline V gene encodes CDR1 MNHEY and CDR2 SMNVEV (reference sequence). The CDR3 contains 13 residues.

The chain links TRBV10-3 to TRBJ2-1; TRBD1 matches at 8 bases. The V and J ends lost 8 bases and 4 bases, in that order; junction bases with no gene match: 10. CDR1 is ENHRY, CDR2 SYGVKD, per germline. This CDR3 has 15 residues. The CDR3 DNA follows: TGTGCCATCCGTGGTGGGACAGGCGTGTACAATGAGCAGTTCTTC. Its protein is CAIRGGTGVYNEQFF.

J is TRBJ1-5 and V is TRBV6-1; no clear D. There are 15 residues in the CDR3. Trimming stripped 0 bases from V and 3 bases from J, with 9 bases between. Germline V gives CDR1 MNHNS, CDR2 SASEGT. The CDR3 region is CASSEASGDNQPQHF. Here the CDR3 DNA reads TGTGCCAGCAGTGAAGCGAGCGGGGACAATCAGCCCCAGCATTTT.

V usage is TRBV12-5 and J usage is TRBJ1-2; D gene uncertain. The germline CDR1 and CDR2 sequences are LGHNT and FRNRAP. V gave up 5 bases and J gave up 7 bases, with 14 bases separating them. The CDR3 length is 13 residues. The CDR3 DNA reads TGTGCTAGTGGTACATGGGAGGGAATTGGCTACACCTTC. It yields the protein CASGTWEGIGYTF.

The chain is built from TRBV29-1 and TRBJ1-2; D is possibly TRBD1 (6 bases). The CDR3 is 13 amino acids. Germline V gives CDR1 SQVTM, CDR2 ANQGSEA. Deletions cut 4 bases from V and 8 bases from J, with 17 bases between. CDR3 protein: CSVGQGTSWGYTF. DNA of the CDR3: TGCAGCGTTGGGCAGGGGACGTCATGGGGCTACACCTTC.

The chain employs TRBV28 and TRBJ1-5, with D perhaps TRBD1 (5 bases). CDR1 and CDR2 from the germline V gene are MDHEN and SYDVKM. The CDR3 loop spans 14 amino acids. Deletions cut 4 bases from V and 1 base from J, with 8 bases between. The CDR3 DNA is TGTGCCAGCAGTTCTGGGGGAAGCAATCAGCCCCAGCATTTT. Encoded protein: CASSSGGSNQPQHF. The whole variable domain, remainder taken from reference TRBV28 and TRBJ1-5, is DVKVTQSSRYLVKRTGEKVFLECVQDMDHENMFWYRQDPGLGLRLIYFSYDVKMKEKGDIPEGYSVSREKKERFSLILESASTNQTSMYLCASSSGGSNQPQHFGDGTRLSIL.

The chain uses TRBV28 and TRBJ2-1; 12 bases line up with TRBD2. The CDR3 has 18 residues. V trimming: 1 base; J trimming: 7 bases; junction bases outside the gene matches: 11. In germline, CDR1 is MDHEN, CDR2 SYDVKM. As DNA, the CDR3 is TGTGCCAGCAGTTTATTTGTTGGGCGGACTAGCGGGGTAAATGAGCAGTTCTTC. Translating gives CASSLFVGRTSGVNEQFF.

The chain recombines TRBV11-2 with TRBJ1-1; D perhaps matches TRBD1 (5 bases). V shed 4 bases and J shed 6 bases, with 9 bases lying between them. The germline gives CDR1 SGHAT, CDR2 FQNNGV. This CDR3 spans 12 amino acids. Written as DNA, the CDR3 is TGTGCCAGCAGCTCTGACAGCTCTGAAGCTTTCTTT. Protein product: CASSSDSSEAFF.

The chain recombines TRBV18 with TRBJ1-4; no reliable D call. V lost 5 bases, J lost 0 bases, and 7 bases lay in between. The germline CDR1 and CDR2 sequences are KGHSH and LQKENI. The CDR3 is 14 residues long. The CDR3 loop is CASSGRSTNEKLFF. The CDR3 bases are TGTGCCAGCTCAGGCCGGTCAACTAATGAAAAACTGTTTTTT.